Sequencing of this T cell receptor beta chain was carried out in a study of blood T cell repertoires in COVID-19. Produced via immunoSEQ multiplex PCR; TCRdb's table is partial and in-frame only. Counted here are roughly 15,000 clones, more than 75% occurring once; the ten biggest clones make up approximately 4.2%. This clone came up once. What was sequenced was peripheral blood. The sequence was obtained from a man aged 55 to 69 with active COVID-19.

The CDR3 nucleotides are TGTGCCACCAGTGTTAGCGGGGGCCTCGGGGAGCTGTTTTTT. Its protein is CATSVSGGLGELFF. This chain uses TRBV24-1 with TRBJ2-2; 9 bases fit TRBD2. Germline assignment: CDR1 KGHDR and CDR2 SFDVKD. This CDR3 has 14 residues. J lost 7 bases, V lost 5 bases, and 4 bases had no gene match.